Detailed here is one T cell receptor (beta chain). The antigen remains undetermined. The entry originates in a study of T cell responses to AZD1222 COVID-19 vaccine. Study-level results: Spike-specific TCR breadth and depth went up after people got two AZD1222 doses.

Profiling relied on immunoSEQ multiplex PCR, and the TCRdb table lists in-frame clones only, not all of them. This repertoire shows approximately 79,000 clones, 65% to 90% found once; its top ten account for about 7.7%. The CDR3 covers 18 residues. V shed 1 base and J 4 bases; nucleotides not matched to a gene: 12. Looked up from germline, CDR1 is LGHDT and CDR2 is YNNKEL (reference sequence). The clonotype comes from an adult in good health. The genes are TRBV3-1 (or the pseudogene TRBV3-2) and TRBJ2-3; 9 bases map to TRBD1. The sample in question was peripheral blood, obtained on day 0 of AZD1222 vaccination. CDR3 DNA sequence: TGTGCCAGCAGCCAAGGGTATGCCCACAGGGGGCTGGCAGATACGCAGTATTTT. Translation: CASSQGYAHRGLADTQYF.